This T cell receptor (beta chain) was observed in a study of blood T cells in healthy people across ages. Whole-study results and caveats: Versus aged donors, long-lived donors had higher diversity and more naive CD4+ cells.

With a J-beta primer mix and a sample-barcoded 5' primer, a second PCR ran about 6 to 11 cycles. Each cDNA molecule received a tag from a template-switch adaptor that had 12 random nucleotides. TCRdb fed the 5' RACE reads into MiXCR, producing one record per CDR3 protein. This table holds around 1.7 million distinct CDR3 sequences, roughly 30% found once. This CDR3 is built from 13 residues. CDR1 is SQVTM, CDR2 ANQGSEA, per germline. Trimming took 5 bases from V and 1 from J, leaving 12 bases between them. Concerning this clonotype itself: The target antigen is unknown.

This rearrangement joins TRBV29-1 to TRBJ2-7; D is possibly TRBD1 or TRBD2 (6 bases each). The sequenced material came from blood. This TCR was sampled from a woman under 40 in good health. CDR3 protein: CSVHRGESYEQYF. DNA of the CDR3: TGCAGCGTTCATAGGGGGGAATCCTACGAGCAGTACTTC.